This T cell receptor beta chain was recovered during a study of blood T cell repertoires in COVID-19. Study overall: Both acute and convalescent COVID-19 samples were obtained from the United States, Italy and Spain. In each case, the material was cDNA or gDNA derived from T cells, B-cell-depleted T cells, or PBMCs.

Data came from immunoSEQ multiplex PCR; TCRdb stores just in-frame clones and leaves some out. The data contain hundreds of thousands of clones, around 85% of them singletons. The source is a man between 40 and 49 years old with acute or convalescent COVID-19. Sequencing input: peripheral blood.

The CDR3 spells CASSTRTGGGSSPLHF. Here the CDR3 DNA reads TGTGCCAGTAGTACCCGGACAGGGGGCGGTTCTTCACCCCTCCACTTT. This chain connects TRBV19 to TRBJ1-6; 11 nucleotides align to TRBD1. With 4 bases clipped from V and 9 bases from J, the junction kept 8 bases outside the gene matches. This CDR3 contains 16 residues. Germline V gene sequence: CDR1 LNHDA, CDR2 SQIVND (reference sequence).